The T cell receptor (beta chain) under discussion was sequenced for a study of regulatory T cells in long-lasting Graves disease. As for the study in general: Patients newly diagnosed with Graves' had been on antithyroid drugs for under 3 months.

This CDR3 has 15 amino acids. Germline assignment: CDR1 LGHDT and CDR2 YNNKEL (reference sequence). V was clipped by 4 bases and J by 0 bases; unmatched bases: 3. Study-wide results and limits: Persistent Graves' disease cases displayed lower TCR diversity than newly diagnosed ones.

Sample time point: newly diagnosed GD, antithyroid drugs for less than 3 months. The TCR library used RNA extracted from PBMCs. A remark on this clonotype: As yet, its antigen is unknown.

Relying on iRepertoire HTBI primers and Arm-PCR of CDR3 regions, the team built TCR beta libraries. One entry per CDR3 protein results from TCRdb running MiXCR on the multiplex PCR reads. The table records hundreds of thousands of distinct CDR3 sequences, around 16% of them present only once. In addition, the sample was reused for a study of T cells in Graves' hyperthyroidism and ophthalmopathy.

J is TRBJ1-3 and V is TRBV3-1; 7 positions agree with TRBD1. The sequence derives from a woman aged 35-65 years with Graves disease. This sample comprised peripheral blood mononuclear cells (PBMCs), obtained at new diagnosis, from a patient treated with antithyroid drugs. The DNA for the CDR3 is TGTGCCAGCAGCCGCGGGACAGACTCTGGAAACACCATATATTTT. This gives the protein CASSRGTDSGNTIYF.